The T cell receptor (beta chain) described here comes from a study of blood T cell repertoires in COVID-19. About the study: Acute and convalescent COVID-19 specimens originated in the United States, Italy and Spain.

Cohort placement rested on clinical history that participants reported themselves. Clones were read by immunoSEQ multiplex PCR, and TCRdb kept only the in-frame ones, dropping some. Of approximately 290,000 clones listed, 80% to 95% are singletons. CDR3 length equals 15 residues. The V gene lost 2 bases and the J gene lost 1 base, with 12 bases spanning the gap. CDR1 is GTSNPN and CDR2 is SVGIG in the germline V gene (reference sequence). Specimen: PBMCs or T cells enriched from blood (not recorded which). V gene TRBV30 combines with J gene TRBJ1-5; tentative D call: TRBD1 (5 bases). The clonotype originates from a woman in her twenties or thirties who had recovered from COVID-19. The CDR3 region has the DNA TGTGCCTGGAGTCAGGGAGGAATGAGCAATCAGCCCCAGCATTTT. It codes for CAWSQGGMSNQPQHF. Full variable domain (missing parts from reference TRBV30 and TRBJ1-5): SQTIHQWPATLVQPVGSPLSLECTVEGTSNPNLYWYRQAAGRGLQLLFYSVGIGQISSEVPQNLSASRPQDRQFILSSKKLLLSDSGFYLCAWSQGGMSNQPQHFGDGTRLSIL.